A selection of T cell receptor beta chains follows, all from one sample in a study of blood T cell repertoires in COVID-19. Sequenced by immunoSEQ multiplex PCR; TCRdb stores in-frame clones only, minus some. The table has around 140,000 clones, 85% to 90% seen once; the top ten hold less than 2.5%. Sample: peripheral blood. All receptors come from a man aged 45-65 years with active COVID-19. Both conserved end residues are part of each CDR3. The D gene is left open where the match is weak. Clone size is shown for a subset of rows, as once, few, many or a class of expanded clone.

>TRBJ1-4|TRBD1|TRBV27|-
CASSPPGQVQKLFF
TGTGCCAGCAGTCCACCGGGACAGGTACAAAAACTGTTTTTT
>TRBJ1-3|-|TRBV25-1|-
CASSEFYFSSGNTIYF
TGTGCCAGCAGTGAATTTTACTTTAGCTCTGGAAACACCATATATTTT
>TRBJ2-5|-|TRBV9|-
CASSVEVGGPGETQYF
TGTGCCAGCAGCGTAGAGGTGGGGGGGCCGGGAGAGACCCAGTACTTC
>TRBJ2-5|-|TRBV7-8|once
CASSAGPEETQYF
TGTGCCAGCAGCGCGGGGCCGGAAGAGACCCAGTACTTC
>TRBJ2-4|-|TRBV4-1|-
CASSQVGVAKNIQYF
TGCGCCAGCAGCCAAGTCGGGGTAGCCAAAAACATTCAGTACTTC
>TRBJ2-7|TRBD1|TRBV29-1|-
CSVWDSSYEQYF
TGCAGCGTTTGGGACAGTTCCTACGAGCAGTACTTC
>TRBJ2-6|TRBD2|TRBV9|-
CASSVVGGFGSGANVLTF
TGTGCCAGCAGCGTAGTCGGGGGGTTTGGCTCTGGGGCCAACGTCCTGACTTTC
>TRBJ2-7|-|TRBV18|-
CASSPLNTKPYEQYF
TGTGCCAGCTCACCACTCAACACTAAACCCTACGAGCAGTACTTC
>TRBJ2-3|-|TRBV19|-
CASRDRSYTDTQYF
TGTGCCAGTCGAGACAGGTCTTACACAGATACGCAGTATTTT
>TRBJ2-7|TRBD2|TRBV13|few
CASSSSGGASEQYF
TGTGCCAGCAGCTCTAGCGGGGGGGCGTCCGAGCAGTACTTC
>TRBJ2-6|TRBD1|TRBV19|-
CASRDRAGANVLTF
TGTGCCAGTAGGGACAGGGCTGGGGCCAACGTCCTGACTTTC
>TRBJ2-2|-|TRBV5-1|-
CASSQEATGAGELFF
TGCGCCAGCAGCCAGGAAGCTACCGGGGCCGGGGAGCTGTTTTTT
>TRBJ2-2|TRBD1|TRBV19|-
CASSLLTGIKSGELFF
TGTGCCAGTAGTCTCCTGACAGGGATAAAGTCCGGGGAGCTGTTTTTT
>TRBJ2-5|TRBD1|TRBV29-1|-
CSVKGQYQETQYF
TGCAGCGTTAAGGGACAGTACCAAGAGACCCAGTACTTC
>TRBJ1-2|-|TRBV6-5|-
CASSYSGYYGYTF
TGTGCCAGCAGTTATAGCGGGTACTATGGCTACACCTTC
>TRBJ1-1|-|TRBV2|-
CASKLYGNTEAFF
TGTGCCAGCAAGCTCTACGGGAACACTGAAGCTTTCTTT
>TRBJ2-1|TRBD2|TRBV14|-
CASSPLRGVGNEQFF
TGTGCCAGCAGCCCATTACGGGGGGTGGGTAATGAGCAGTTCTTC
>TRBJ2-7|TRBD2|TRBV20-1|-
CSASESGGLYEQYF
TGCAGTGCTAGTGAGTCGGGGGGACTCTACGAGCAGTACTTC
>TRBJ1-1|TRBD1|TRBV23-1|-
CASSQSRTGRRGTEAFF
TGCGCCAGCAGTCAATCCCGGACAGGGCGTAGAGGGACTGAAGCTTTCTTT
>TRBJ2-7|TRBD2|TRBV13|-
CASRRLAGGTSSYEQYF
TGTGCCAGCAGAAGACTAGCGGGGGGGACGAGCTCCTACGAGCAGTACTTC
>TRBJ1-2|-|TRBV7-9|-
CASSSRTGLYGYTF
TGTGCCAGCAGCTCCCGGACGGGATTGTATGGCTACACCTTC
>TRBJ2-1|-|TRBV29-1|-
CSVVGVKQFF
TGCAGCGTTGTAGGGGTTAAGCAGTTCTTC
>TRBJ1-1|-|TRBV5-6|-
CASSPGVGRREAFF
TGTGCCAGCAGCCCGGGGGTAGGACGGCGTGAAGCTTTCTTT
>TRBJ2-2|-|TRBV5-4|-
CASSLVTRPNTGELFF
TGTGCCAGCAGCTTGGTAACCAGGCCGAACACCGGGGAGCTGTTTTTT
>TRBJ1-4|-|TRBV7-2|-
CASSLAPGGEKLFF
TGTGCCAGCAGCTTAGCGCCAGGTGGTGAAAAACTGTTTTTT
>TRBJ2-5|-|TRBV5-4|-
CASSFQQETQYF
TGTGCCAGCAGCTTTCAACAAGAGACCCAGTACTTC
>TRBJ1-1|TRBD1|TRBV5-1|-
CASSLEQGRTEAFF
TGCGCCAGCAGCTTGGAACAGGGGAGGACTGAAGCTTTCTTT
>TRBJ2-3|TRBD2|TRBV30|-
CAWSSLAGGMQYF
TGTGCCTGGAGCTCGCTAGCGGGGGGCATGCAGTATTTT
>TRBJ1-1|TRBD1|TRBV6-5|-
CASSDRGHTEAFF
TGTGCCAGCAGCGACAGGGGTCACACTGAAGCTTTCTTT
>TRBJ1-1|-|TRBV6-5|-
CASSYPGALNTEAFF
TGTGCCAGCAGTTACCCGGGAGCGTTGAACACTGAAGCTTTCTTT
>TRBJ2-1|-|TRBV6-6|few
CASRVGWTPSYNEQFF
TGTGCCAGCCGGGTAGGGTGGACTCCCTCCTACAATGAGCAGTTCTTC
>TRBJ2-3|-|TRBV14|-
CASSQDGRPDTQYF
TGTGCCAGCAGCCAAGATGGCCGCCCGGATACGCAGTATTTT
>TRBJ2-5|-|TRBV5-1|-
CASSLRLQETQYF
TGCGCCAGCAGCCTACGACTACAAGAGACCCAGTACTTC
>TRBJ2-1|-|TRBV27|-
CASSLIAQDEQFF
TGTGCCAGCAGTTTAATAGCACAAGATGAGCAGTTCTTC
>TRBJ2-2|-|TRBV19|-
CASSLTGELFF
TGTGCCAGTAGTCTCACCGGGGAGCTGTTTTTT
>TRBJ2-2|-|TRBV2|few
CASSQAANTGELFF
TGTGCCAGCAGCCAGGCAGCAAACACCGGGGAGCTGTTTTTT
>TRBJ2-1|-|TRBV27|-
CASRGEATGSYNEQFF
TGTGCCAGCAGAGGAGAGGCTACTGGGTCCTACAATGAGCAGTTCTTC
>TRBJ2-1|-|TRBV5-4|-
CASSSYNEQFF
TGTGCCAGCAGCTCGTACAATGAGCAGTTCTTC
>TRBJ1-4|TRBD1|TRBV5-1|-
CASSPGQGGFSEKLFF
TGCGCCAGCAGCCCCGGACAGGGGGGGTTTAGTGAAAAACTGTTTTTT
>TRBJ1-3|TRBD1|TRBV2|once
CASSRLGQGSSGNTIYF
TGTGCCAGCAGTCGTCTGGGACAGGGGAGCTCTGGAAACACCATATATTTT